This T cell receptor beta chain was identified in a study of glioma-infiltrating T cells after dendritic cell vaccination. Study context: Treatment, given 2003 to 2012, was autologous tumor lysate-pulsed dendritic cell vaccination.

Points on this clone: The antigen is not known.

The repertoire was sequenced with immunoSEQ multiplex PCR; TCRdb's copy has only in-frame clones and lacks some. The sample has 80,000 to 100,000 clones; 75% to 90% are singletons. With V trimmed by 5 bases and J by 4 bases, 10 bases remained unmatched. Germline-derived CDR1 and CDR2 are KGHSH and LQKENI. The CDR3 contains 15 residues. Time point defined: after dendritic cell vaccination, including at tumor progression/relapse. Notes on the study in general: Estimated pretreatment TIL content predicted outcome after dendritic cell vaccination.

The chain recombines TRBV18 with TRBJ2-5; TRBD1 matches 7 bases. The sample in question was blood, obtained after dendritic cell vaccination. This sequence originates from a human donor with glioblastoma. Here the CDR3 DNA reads TGTGCCAGCTCATTCGACAGGGTTGTCGGAGAGACCCAGTACTTC. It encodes CASSFDRVVGETQYF.